The clone carrying this T cell receptor (beta chain) was recorded once. In blood CD8+ and CD4+ T cells, TCR beta underwent sequencing. The data belong to a study of CD8 T cells in Susac syndrome. The CDR3 is 16 residues long. Germline values: CDR1 SGHDN, CDR2 FVKESK. V was pared by 6 bases and J by 4 bases, with 8 bases of the junction left unmatched. An amount of RNA that ranged from 0.5 to 1 ug was reverse transcribed with random hexamers. TCRdb recomputed calls from the immunoSEQ multiplex PCR reads with MiXCR, one row per CDR3 protein. The sample includes under 250,000 distinct CDR3 sequences, over 85% of them seen just once.

This sequence originates from a human donor with multiple sclerosis. V usage is TRBV14 and J usage is TRBJ2-2, with 10 nucleotides matching TRBD1. The specimen was CD4+ T cells from PBMCs. The chain's CDR3 is CASRPSGTGVTGELFF. The DNA for the CDR3 is TGTGCCAGCAGACCCTCCGGGACAGGGGTCACCGGGGAGCTGTTTTTT.